Below, 13 T cell receptor beta chains from the same sample are listed, as sequenced in a study of human T cells and chemical hapten exposure. Via MiXCR, TCRdb re-called the RACE reads, giving one row per CDR3 protein. Among under 450,000 distinct CDR3 sequences listed, about 4.8% were seen once. The time point here: patch test 1, 2 weeks after DPC sensitization. This sample's treatment: therapeutic diphenylcyclopropenone sensitization with weekly scalp DPC. The sample here was whole blood, taken in connection with sensitization to the hapten diphenylcyclopropenone (DPC). The source of these receptors is a woman aged 50 to 65 with alopecia areata. Some clones in this sample may be carry-over from other donors' samples.

This clonotype showed up just a few times. This CDR3 is CASSLAAADTEAFF. The CDR3 coding sequence is TGTGCCAGCAGCCTCGCCGCAGCCGATACCGAAGCTTTCTTT. V and J are TRBV6-5 and TRBJ1-1; D remains ambiguous. V was trimmed by 6 bases and J by 8 bases, leaving 19 bases between them. CDR3 size: 14 residues. Germline assignment: CDR1 MNHEY and CDR2 SVGAGI.

There are a few counts of this clonotype. V is TRBV12-3 or TRBV12-4 and J is TRBJ2-1; D not resolved. The CDR3 sequence is 15 residues long. V was cut by 3 bases and J by 2 bases, with 11 bases left in between. Written as DNA, the CDR3 is TGTGCCAGCAGTTTTGACCACGGGCCCTACAATGAGCAGTTCTTC. Protein product: CASSFDHGPYNEQFF.

Many counts were recorded for this clonotype. The chain is built from TRBV2 and TRBJ2-1; 10 nucleotides agree with TRBD2. The CDR3 consists of 14 residues. Germline loops: CDR1 SNHLY, CDR2 FYNNEI. V trimming: 8 bases; J trimming: 5 bases; junction bases outside the gene matches: 6. CDR3 in amino acids: CASGRTSGHNEQFF. The CDR3 DNA reads as TGTGCCAGCGGCCGGACTAGCGGACACAATGAGCAGTTCTTC.

At least ten counts were recorded for this clonotype. The J gene is TRBJ2-1, the V gene TRBV7-9; D is unclear. Per the germline V gene, CDR1 is SEHNR and CDR2 is FQNEAQ (reference sequence). With 2 bases removed from V and 3 bases from J, the gap between germline ends came to 2 bases. The CDR3 covers 12 residues. The CDR3 bases are TGTGCCAGCAGCTTAAGCTACAATGAGCAGTTCTTC. It encodes CASSLSYNEQFF.

In this sample, this clonotype turned up once. The chain joins TRBV6-1 to TRBJ2-1; 13 bases are a match to TRBD2. Germline loops: CDR1 MNHNS, CDR2 SASEGT. V shed 4 bases, J shed 0 bases, and the junction held 9 bases outside the gene matches. This CDR3 region has 19 residues. The CDR3 nucleotides read TGTGCCAGCAGTGGAAGGGGACTAGCGGGGCCCAGCTCCTACAATGAGCAGTTCTTC. This sequence encodes CASSGRGLAGPSSYNEQFF.

This clonotype was recorded many times. V gene TRBV28 combines with J gene TRBJ2-7, with TRBD1 as a possible D gene (5 bases). Germline V gene data show CDR1 as MDHEN and CDR2 as SYDVKM. V was clipped by 7 bases and J by 0 bases, with 13 bases between them. The CDR3 is 14 amino acids. The DNA for the CDR3 is TGTGCCAGCACCCCGGACACCAGCTCCTACGAGCAGTACTTC. Its protein is CASTPDTSSYEQYF.

This chain uses TRBV23-1 with TRBJ2-1; no clear D gene. TRBV23-1 is an ORF, with its function uncertain. The CDR3 extends over 12 amino acids. V shed 4 bases and J shed 13 bases, with 14 bases lying between them. CDR3 protein: CASSLPPPDQFF. CDR3 sequence (DNA): TGCGCCAGCAGTCTCCCCCCCCCGGACCAGTTCTTC.

This clonotype came up a few times. The chain couples TRBV10-3 to TRBJ1-1, with D unclear. V was pared by 3 bases and J by 3 bases, with 8 bases between. Germline CDR1 is ENHRY and CDR2 is SYGVKD. This CDR3 comprises 13 residues. CDR3 sequence reads: CAISEHSDTEAFF. In nucleotides, the CDR3 is TGTGCCATCAGTGAACACAGTGACACTGAAGCTTTCTTT.

This clonotype was observed at least ten times. The chain has TRBV12-3 or TRBV12-4 and TRBJ2-6, with D perhaps matching TRBD1 (5 bases). Trimming stripped 1 base from V and 3 bases from J, with 10 bases between. CDR3 length equals 16 residues. The CDR3 protein is CASSLEAGNGANVLTF. As DNA, the CDR3 is TGTGCCAGCAGTTTAGAAGCAGGGAATGGGGCCAACGTCCTGACTTTC.

This clonotype was counted between two and nine times. The chain couples TRBV29-1 to TRBJ1-1; unclear D gene. The CDR3 covers 12 residues. V lost 2 bases and J 5 bases, leaving 9 bases between the germline ends. CDR1 is SQVTM and CDR2 is ANQGSEA in the germline V gene. The CDR3 DNA is TGCAGCGTTGAAATCGGTGGGACTGAAGCTTTCTTT. This encodes CSVEIGGTEAFF.

This clonotype was picked up many times. The genes are TRBV6-5 and TRBJ1-1; tentative D call: TRBD1 (6 bases). Trimming took 6 bases from V and 5 from J, leaving 13 bases between them. CDR1 and CDR2 from the germline V gene are MNHEY and SVGAGI. The CDR3 is 13 residues long. Written as DNA, the CDR3 is TGTGCCAGCAGCAACACAGGGATAACTGAAGCTTTCTTT. Protein: CASSNTGITEAFF.

This clonotype was observed many times. V is TRBV29-1 and J is TRBJ2-4; the D gene is possibly TRBD2 (5 bases). The V gene's germline CDR1 is SQVTM and CDR2 ANQGSEA. The CDR3 runs 14 residues. V lost 7 bases and J 0 bases, leaving 13 bases between the germline ends. CDR3 bases: TGCAGCGCAAGAGGGAGCCTAGCCAAAAACATTCAGTACTTC. Amino acids: CSARGSLAKNIQYF.

This clonotype was counted ten times or more. The J gene is TRBJ1-2, the V gene TRBV7-9; 9 bases align to TRBD1. After removal of 4 bases from V and 5 bases from J, the junction contained 11 bases not matched to a gene. This CDR3 spans 16 amino acids. Germline V gene data show CDR1 as SEHNR and CDR2 as FQNEAQ (reference sequence). The CDR3 spells CASSSALQGAEYGYTF. CDR3 nucleotides: TGTGCCAGCAGCTCAGCTCTACAGGGGGCGGAATATGGCTACACCTTC.